This passage covers 25 T cell receptor beta chains from one sample sequenced in a study of T cell responses to AZD1222 COVID-19 vaccine. Assay: immunoSEQ multiplex PCR; the TCRdb copy retains only in-frame clones and omits some. Found here are 160,000 or so clones, over 80% of them singletons; the top ten hold 1.5% to 2%. Sequenced material: peripheral blood, taken on day 0 of AZD1222 vaccination. These receptors were collected from an adult in good health.

This clone was seen a handful of times. The rearrangement uses TRBV5-1 and TRBJ1-2; 7 bases line up with TRBD1. CDR3 length: 14 residues. J was trimmed by 8 bases and V by 0 bases; bases with no gene match: 7. Germline-derived CDR1 and CDR2 are SGHRS and YFSETQ. CDR3 nucleotides: TGCGCCAGCAGCTTGGAGGGGACAGCTTGGGGCTACACCTTC. Its protein product is CASSLEGTAWGYTF.

The chain combines TRBV5-1 with TRBJ1-4; maybe TRBD1 (5 bases). V was pared by 0 bases and J by 7 bases, with 19 bases between. The CDR3 runs 17 residues. The V gene's germline CDR1 is SGHRS and CDR2 YFSETQ. This CDR3 reads CASSLGQGGGLGEKLFF. DNA for the CDR3: TGCGCCAGCAGCTTGGGGCAGGGAGGAGGATTAGGTGAAAAACTGTTTTTT.

This CDR3 reads CASSASSGGTYEQYF. The CDR3 nucleotides are TGTGCCAGCAGCGCCAGTAGCGGGGGGACCTACGAGCAGTACTTC. The V gene is TRBV9, the J gene TRBJ2-7; TRBD2 agrees at 10 bases. The J segment lost 2 bases and the V segment lost 3 bases, leaving 5 bases of the junction unmatched. This CDR3 is built from 15 residues. Germline CDR1 and CDR2: SGDLS and YYNGEE.

The chain combines TRBV5-8 with TRBJ1-1; possible D gene TRBD1, 5 bases. V lost 0 bases to trimming and J lost 4 bases, with 10 bases between them. Germline lookup yields CDR1 SGHTS and CDR2 YDEGEE. The CDR3 is 14 residues long. This CDR3 is CASSLAGRFTEAFF. CDR3 nucleotide sequence: TGTGCCAGCAGCTTGGCAGGGAGATTCACTGAAGCTTTCTTT.

This clone came up once. The V gene is TRBV7-6, the J gene TRBJ1-6; 10 bases are shared with TRBD1. J gave up 4 bases and V 3 bases, and 9 bases lay outside the gene matches. This CDR3 spans 18 amino acids. Germline CDR1 is SGHVS and CDR2 is FNYEAQ. The CDR3 here is CASSLTRDRGQYNSPLHF. The CDR3 nucleotides are TGTGCCAGCAGCTTGACCCGGGACAGGGGCCAATATAATTCACCCCTCCACTTT.

The chain is built from TRBV9 and TRBJ1-1, with 9 nucleotides matching TRBD1. This CDR3 region has 13 residues. Trimming took 2 bases from V and 7 from J; bases not matched to a gene: 3. CDR1 and CDR2 from the germline V gene are SGDLS and YYNGEE. CDR3 nucleotide sequence: TGTGCCAGCAGCGTGGGGGACAGGGATGAAGCTTTCTTT. As protein: CASSVGDRDEAFF.

The chain employs TRBV2 and TRBJ1-1; D gene ambiguous. V lost 10 bases and J 0 bases, leaving 6 bases between the germline ends. This CDR3 comprises 11 residues. The germline V gene encodes CDR1 SNHLY and CDR2 FYNNEI. The CDR3 nucleotides are TGTGCCACCTCTGTGAACACTGAAGCTTTCTTT. This sequence encodes CATSVNTEAFF.

Comment on this clone: Other DNA sequences in this specimen translate into the identical CDR3. This chain uses TRBV7-9 with TRBJ1-1; the match to TRBD1 covers 7 bases. Germline V gene sequence: CDR1 SEHNR, CDR2 FQNEAQ (reference sequence). The CDR3 has 14 amino acids. V dropped 5 bases and J dropped 4; count of bases not matched to a gene: 7. CDR3 sequence reads: CASSLSQGVTEAFF. The CDR3 bases are TGTGCCAGCAGCCTTTCCCAGGGGGTCACTGAAGCTTTCTTT.

The chain combines TRBV10-1 with TRBJ1-3; the D gene is possibly TRBD1 (5 bases). CDR1 and CDR2 (germline): WNHNN, SYGVQD (reference sequence). The CDR3 loop spans 13 amino acids. Trimming cost V 10 bases and J 5 bases, with 15 bases left between them. In DNA, the CDR3 is TGCGCCACCGATCCAGGGTCTCGAAACACCATATATTTT. It specifies CATDPGSRNTIYF.

The V gene is TRBV5-1, the J gene TRBJ1-1; D not certain. The CDR3 sequence is 11 residues long. V was clipped by 0 bases and J by 8 bases, with 5 bases between them. Looked up from germline, CDR1 is SGHRS and CDR2 is YFSETQ. The CDR3 DNA is TGCGCCAGCAGCTTGGCGGGGGAAGCTTTCTTT. Amino acids: CASSLAGEAFF. Full variable domain (remainder filled in from reference TRBV5-1 and TRBJ1-1): KAGVTQTPRYLIKTRGQQVTLSCSPISGHRSVSWYQQTPGQGLQFLFEYFSETQRNKGNFPGRFSGRQFSNSRSEMNVSTLELGDSALYLCASSLAGEAFFGQGTRLTVV.

V and J are TRBV7-2 and TRBJ2-1; 7 bases are a match to TRBD2. The CDR3 runs 15 residues. Per germline, CDR1 SGHTA and CDR2 FQGNSA. V dropped 0 bases and J dropped 6; count of bases not matched to a gene: 5. The CDR3, as DNA: TGTGCCAGCAGCTTAGCGGGAGGGGCCGCCAATGAGCAGTTCTTC. This gives the protein CASSLAGGAANEQFF.

The chain is built from TRBV7-3 and TRBJ1-1, with 8 bases matching TRBD1. There are 13 residues in the CDR3. Germline values: CDR1 SGHTA, CDR2 FQGTGA. J gave up 8 bases and V 5 bases, and 7 bases lay outside the gene matches. The DNA of the CDR3 is TGTGCCAGCAGCCCAGGACAGGGCCAAGAAGCTTTCTTT. Translated: CASSPGQGQEAFF.

The chain has TRBV28 and TRBJ1-2; D might be TRBD1 (6 bases). Germline-derived CDR1 and CDR2 are MDHEN and SYDVKM. Trimming left V 6 bases short and J 6 bases short, with 14 bases between. This CDR3 has 13 residues. The CDR3 loop is CASSPTGFNGYTF. DNA of the CDR3: TGTGCCAGCAGCCCCACAGGGTTCAATGGCTACACCTTC.

The V call is TRBV7-2, the J call TRBJ2-3; 9 nucleotides match TRBD2. Germline V gene data show CDR1 as SGHTA and CDR2 as FQGNSA. V dropped 1 base and J dropped 3; count of bases not matched to a gene: 8. The length of the CDR3 is 17 residues. The CDR3 DNA reads as TGTGCCAGCAGCTTAGGGGTTGGGCTAGCGGGGACAGATACGCAGTATTTT. It translates to CASSLGVGLAGTDTQYF.

This clone occurred a few times. V gene TRBV5-1 combines with J gene TRBJ1-4; tentative D call: TRBD1 (5 bases). Germline V gives CDR1 SGHRS, CDR2 YFSETQ. CDR3 length: 15 amino acids. Trimming took off 4 bases at V and 8 bases at J, with 18 bases between the two ends. The CDR3 is CASSNQAGIGEKLFF. CDR3 sequence (DNA): TGCGCCAGCAGCAACCAGGCAGGGATCGGCGAAAAACTGTTTTTT. The variable domain in full, completed from reference TRBV5-1 and TRBJ1-4, reads KAGVTQTPRYLIKTRGQQVTLSCSPISGHRSVSWYQQTPGQGLQFLFEYFSETQRNKGNFPGRFSGRQFSNSRSEMNVSTLELGDSALYLCASSNQAGIGEKLFFGSGTQLSVL.

V and J are TRBV5-4 and TRBJ1-1, with 8 bases aligning to TRBD1. The CDR3 consists of 17 residues. The V segment lost 6 bases and the J segment 1 base; nucleotides outside the gene matches: 14. Germline V gene data show CDR1 as SGHNT and CDR2 as YYREEE (reference sequence). CDR3 DNA sequence: TGTGCCAGCACCAGGACGTGGCAGGGGGCACGGAACACTGAAGCTTTCTTT. This sequence encodes CASTRTWQGARNTEAFF. Full variable domain (rest looked up from reference TRBV5-4 and TRBJ1-1): ETGVTQSPTHLIKTRGQQVTLRCSSQSGHNTVSWYQQALGQGPQFIFQYYREEENGRGNFPPRFSGLQFPNYSSELNVNALELDDSALYLCASTRTWQGARNTEAFFGQGTRLTVV.

About this clone itself: The sample holds other DNA sequences that translate to the same CDR3. The chain uses TRBV15 and TRBJ1-1; D call uncertain. V was pared by 1 base and J by 2 bases, with 5 bases between. Germline V gene lookup returns CDR1 LNHNV and CDR2 YYDKDF (reference sequence). This CDR3 spans 13 amino acids. The CDR3 nucleotides read TGTGCCACCAGCAGAGGGGGTAACACTGAAGCTTTCTTT. This codes for CATSRGGNTEAFF.

The chain couples TRBV11-2 to TRBJ1-5; D not certain. The CDR3 is 14 amino acids. Looked up from germline, CDR1 is SGHAT and CDR2 is FQNNGV. Trimming removed 0 bases from V and 1 base from J, with 4 bases in between. The CDR3 is CASSLERSNQPQHF. CDR3 DNA: TGTGCCAGCAGCTTAGAACGCAGCAATCAGCCCCAGCATTTT.

The chain joins TRBV6-2 or TRBV6-3 to TRBJ1-1; D is uncertain. Germline lookup yields CDR1 MNHEY and CDR2 SVGEGT. The CDR3 extends over 15 amino acids. V lost 2 bases to trimming and J lost 3 bases, with 13 bases between them. CDR3: CASSYDAHPYTEAFF. Here the CDR3 DNA reads TGTGCCAGCAGTTACGACGCCCACCCTTACACTGAAGCTTTCTTT.

The genes are TRBV5-1 and TRBJ2-3; tentatively, D is TRBD2 (5 bases). V was clipped by 3 bases and J by 5 bases, with 10 bases between them. Germline V lookup: CDR1 SGHRS, CDR2 YFSETQ. The CDR3 extends over 13 amino acids. The CDR3 region is CASSSRTGDTQYF. The CDR3 coding sequence is TGCGCCAGCAGCTCAAGGACTGGAGATACGCAGTATTTT.

V and J are TRBV7-9 and TRBJ2-7, with no clear D. V lost 5 bases to trimming and J lost 1 base, with 6 bases between them. Germline V gene sequence: CDR1 SEHNR, CDR2 FQNEAQ (reference sequence). This CDR3 comprises 12 residues. The CDR3 protein is CASSTSSYEQYF. Here the CDR3 DNA reads TGTGCCAGCAGCACCTCGTCCTACGAGCAGTACTTC.

V gene TRBV5-6 combines with J gene TRBJ1-2; 7 positions match TRBD1. V gave up 2 bases and J gave up 5 bases; unmatched junction bases: 3. The CDR3 has 13 residues. Germline V CDR1 and CDR2: SGHDT, YYEEEE. CDR3 sequence: CASSFQGEYGYTF. In DNA form, the CDR3 reads TGTGCCAGCAGCTTTCAGGGGGAGTATGGCTACACCTTC.

In this sample, this clone turned up once. The chain links TRBV30 to TRBJ2-7; D perhaps matches TRBD1 (6 bases). Germline V gene lookup returns CDR1 GTSNPN and CDR2 SVGIG (reference sequence). V dropped 4 bases and J dropped 2 bases, with 12 bases sitting between them. CDR3 length: 13 residues. In DNA, the CDR3 is TGTGCCTGGACCGGGACACCCGCCTACGAGCAGTACTTC. Translating gives CAWTGTPAYEQYF.

The chain recombines TRBV6-2 or TRBV6-3 with TRBJ1-1, with 7 bases that match TRBD1. Germline CDR1 MNHEY, CDR2 SVGEGT. The CDR3 loop spans 16 amino acids. The V gene end was trimmed by 2 bases and the J gene end by 1 base; junction bases not matched to a gene: 7. DNA of the CDR3: TGTGCCAGCAGTTACGCCGGAGGGGGCTCGAACACTGAAGCTTTCTTT. Residues: CASSYAGGGSNTEAFF.

The gene calls are TRBV18 and TRBJ2-1, with D hard to call. Trimming cost V 2 bases and J 7 bases, with 9 bases left between them. Germline V gene sequence: CDR1 KGHSH, CDR2 LQKENI. The CDR3 totals 13 residues. Written as DNA, the CDR3 is TGTGCCAGCTCACCAGCTGGGGTGAATGAGCAGTTCTTC. It yields the protein CASSPAGVNEQFF.